Sequencing of this T cell receptor (beta chain) was carried out in a study of PD-L1 blockade in urothelial cancer. Only in-frame clones appear in the TCRdb table, and some are missing; sequencing was by immunoSEQ multiplex PCR. The sample carries 53,000 or so clones, 88% recorded once. Time point denoted: peripheral blood 6 weeks after treatment start. This sample comprised PBMCs, obtained around atezolizumab (anti-PD-L1) treatment. This clonotype was obtained from a man aged 55 to 70 with urothelial cancer.

The CDR3 coding sequence is TGTGCCAGTAGGTCGACATATATGAACACTGAAGCTTTCTTT. Encoded protein: CASRSTYMNTEAFF. This chain uses TRBV19 with TRBJ1-1, with D uncertain. Germline CDR1 and CDR2: LNHDA and SQIVND (reference sequence). This CDR3 comprises 14 residues. The ends were cut back, 6 bases at V and 0 bases at J, with 11 bases in the middle.